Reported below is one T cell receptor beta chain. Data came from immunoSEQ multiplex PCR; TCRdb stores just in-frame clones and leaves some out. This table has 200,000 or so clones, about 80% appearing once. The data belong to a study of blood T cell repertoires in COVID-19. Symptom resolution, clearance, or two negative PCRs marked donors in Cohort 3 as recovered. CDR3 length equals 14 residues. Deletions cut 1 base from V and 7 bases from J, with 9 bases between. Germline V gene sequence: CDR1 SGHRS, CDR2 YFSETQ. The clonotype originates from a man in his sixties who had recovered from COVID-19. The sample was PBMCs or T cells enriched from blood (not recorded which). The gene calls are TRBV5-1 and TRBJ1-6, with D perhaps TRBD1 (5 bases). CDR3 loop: CASSLQTGNSPLHF. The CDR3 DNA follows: TGCGCCAGCAGCTTGCAAACAGGCAATTCACCCCTCCACTTT.